This passage covers 30 T cell receptor gamma chains from one sample sequenced in a study of human gamma delta and Vdelta1 T cells. TCRdb reanalysed the PCR reads with CATT. The sample has roughly 3,900 gamma-chain clones, 16% seen once; the top ten hold approximately 7.3%. Antigen specificity for these receptors is unknown. What was sequenced was Vdelta1 gamma-delta T cells from blood grown in culture (DOT cells). These receptors came from a human donor in good health.

The chain employs TRGV3 and TRGJ1 or TRGJ2. The CDR3 consists of 16 residues. The germline V gene encodes CDR1 VTNTFY and CDR2 YDVSTARD (reference sequence). The V gene end was trimmed by 0 bases and the J gene end by 2 bases; junction bases not matched to a gene: 10. The CDR3 bases are TGTGCCACCTGGGACAGGCTTTGCAAGGATTATTATAAGAAACTCTTT. Translating gives CATWDRLCKDYYKKLF.

This clone is categorized as large. V usage is TRGV8 and J usage is TRGJ1 or TRGJ2. Trimming took 5 bases from V and 5 from J; bases not matched to a gene: 6. CDR1 is VENAVY, CDR2 YDSYNSRV, per germline. The CDR3 covers 12 residues. The CDR3, as DNA: TGTGCCACCTGGGCCCGCGATTATAAGAAACTCTTT. It is translated as CATWARDYKKLF.

This clone turned up a few times. The J gene is TRGJP2, the V gene TRGV2. The germline V gene encodes CDR1 EGSNGY and CDR2 YDSYNSKV. Trimming took 0 bases from V and 8 from J; bases not matched to a gene: 9. The CDR3 spans 15 residues. The CDR3 loop is CATWDGPRGDWIKTF. The CDR3 nucleotides read TGTGCCACCTGGGACGGGCCGAGGGGGGATTGGATCAAGACGTTT.

The V and J genes are TRGV4 and TRGJ1 or TRGJ2. CDR1 EGSTGY and CDR2 YDSYTSSV come from the germline V gene. The CDR3 is made up of 13 amino acids. Germline trimming cut 0 bases from V and 5 bases from J; bases unmatched to any gene: 4. The CDR3 spells CATWDGQDYKKLF. The CDR3 DNA reads as TGTGCCACCTGGGATGGGCAAGATTATAAGAAACTCTTT.

There are a few counts of this clone. This rearrangement joins TRGV5 to TRGJ1 or TRGJ2. Germline assignment: CDR1 VINAFY and CDR2 YDVSNSKD. Trimming at V came to 0 bases and at J to 4 bases, leaving 12 bases not matched to a gene. This CDR3 is 16 amino acids long. CDR3 coding DNA: TGTGCCACCTGGGACAGGCTGGCGGGGATGTATTATAAGAAACTCTTT. Protein: CATWDRLAGMYYKKLF.

As concerns this clone: A clone one base away is much larger, so this may be a read error. This chain links TRGV2 with TRGJ1 or TRGJ2. The CDR3 is 14 residues long. V lost 0 bases, J lost 0 bases, and 2 bases stayed unmatched. CDR1 is EGSNGY and CDR2 is YDSYNSKV in the germline V gene. This CDR3 reads CATWDGRNYYKKLF. The CDR3 nucleotides are TGTGCCACCTGGGACGGGCGGAATTATTATAAGAAACTCTTT.

This chain uses TRGV4 with TRGJ1 or TRGJ2. Germline assignment: CDR1 EGSTGY and CDR2 YDSYTSSV. Trimming cost V 1 base and J 3 bases; bases outside gene matches: 15. The CDR3 loop spans 17 amino acids. The CDR3: CATWDGPAPSPYYKKLF. As DNA, the CDR3 is TGTGCCACCTGGGATGGTCCTGCGCCTTCCCCTTATTATAAGAAACTCTTT.

The V gene is TRGV5, the J gene TRGJP2. The CDR3 runs 17 residues. After removal of 2 bases from V and 0 bases from J, the junction contained 9 bases not matched to a gene. The germline CDR1 and CDR2 sequences are VINAFY and YDVSNSKD. CDR3 bases: TGTGCCACCTGGGACATCCCCCAGTATAGTAGTGATTGGATCAAGACGTTT. Translation: CATWDIPQYSSDWIKTF.

This chain uses TRGV9 with TRGJP. J gave up 5 bases and V 9 bases, and 7 bases lay outside the gene matches. The CDR3 length is 15 residues. CDR1 is GITISATS and CDR2 is ISYDGTV in the germline V gene (reference sequence). CDR3 DNA: TGTGCCTTGGGGATTAAAGAGTTGGGCAAAAAAATCAAGGTATTT. Protein product: CALGIKELGKKIKVF.

The rearrangement links TRGV8 to TRGJP2. Germline values: CDR1 VENAVY, CDR2 YDSYNSRV. J lost 0 bases, V lost 5 bases, and 6 bases had no gene match. The CDR3 is 15 residues long. The CDR3 nucleotides are TGTGCCACCTGGGGCACCTATAGTAGTGATTGGATCAAGACGTTT. Translating it yields CATWGTYSSDWIKTF.

The chain joins TRGV4 to TRGJ1 or TRGJ2. The CDR3 has 14 amino acids. The V gene's germline CDR1 is EGSTGY and CDR2 YDSYTSSV. J gave up 5 bases and V 2 bases, and 9 bases lay outside the gene matches. DNA for the CDR3: TGTGCCACCTGGGATGTCTTGGTCCATTATAAGAAACTCTTT. Protein: CATWDVLVHYKKLF.

This clone is deemed medium-sized. V gene TRGV10 combines with J gene TRGJ1 or TRGJ2. TRGV10 is placed among ORFs of uncertain function. This CDR3 has 10 residues. V shed 10 bases, J shed 2 bases, and the junction held 0 bases outside the gene matches. CDR3 loop: CAAYYYKKLF. CDR3 DNA sequence: TGTGCTGCGTATTATTATAAGAAACTCTTT.

This clone was counted only a few times. The rearrangement uses TRGV3 and TRGJ1 or TRGJ2. The CDR3 has 14 amino acids. Losses at the gene ends were 1 base for V and 1 base for J; bases not matched to a gene: 4. The germline V gene has CDR1 VTNTFY and CDR2 YDVSTARD (reference sequence). The CDR3 loop reads CATWDSLNYYKKLF. The CDR3, as DNA: TGTGCCACCTGGGACAGTCTAAATTATTATAAGAAACTCTTT.

This clone has a handful of counts. V gene TRGV9 combines with J gene TRGJ1 or TRGJ2. V lost 2 bases and J lost 3; bases outside the gene matches: 7. CDR1 and CDR2 (germline): GITISATS, ISYDGTV (reference sequence). The CDR3 length is 14 residues. The CDR3 sequence: CALWEGERYYKKLF. The CDR3 DNA follows: TGTGCCTTGTGGGAGGGGGAACGTTATTATAAGAAACTCTTT.

The chain carries TRGV10 and TRGJP1. TRGV10 is flagged as an ORF with uncertain function. Unmatched junction bases numbered 16, after V lost 8 bases and J lost 6 bases. CDR3 length equals 16 residues. The CDR3 spells CAAWDSPRTAGWFKIF. In nucleotides, the CDR3 is TGTGCTGCGTGGGATTCCCCTAGGACCGCTGGTTGGTTCAAGATATTT.

In this sample, this clone turned up a few times. This specimen includes other DNA sequences encoding the same CDR3. The chain has TRGV8 and TRGJ1 or TRGJ2. Germline CDR1 reads VENAVY; CDR2 reads YDSYNSRV. V gave up 0 bases and J gave up 7 bases; unmatched junction bases: 3. The CDR3 is 12 amino acids. The DNA of the CDR3 is TGTGCCACCTGGGATAGGGGGTATAAGAAACTCTTT. Translation: CATWDRGYKKLF.

This clone was observed once. This rearrangement joins TRGV8 to TRGJ1 or TRGJ2. The V segment lost 1 base and the J segment 2 bases; nucleotides outside the gene matches: 8. The CDR3 is made up of 15 amino acids. In germline, CDR1 is VENAVY, CDR2 YDSYNSRV. CDR3 sequence (DNA): TGTGCCACCTGGGATAGTGGGTGGCATTATTATAAGAAACTCTTT. This translates into CATWDSGWHYYKKLF.

On this clone: A junction end diverges from the germline sequence, so it may reflect a read error. The chain links TRGV9 to TRGJP2. The CDR3 is 15 amino acids. Germline V CDR1 and CDR2: GITISATS, ISYDGTV (reference sequence). Here the CDR3 reads CALWEVCIRDWTKTF. Written as DNA, the CDR3 is TGTGCCTTGTGGGAGGTTTGCATTAGGGACTGGACCAAGACGTTT.

The chain couples TRGV10 to TRGJ1 or TRGJ2. TRGV10 is filed as an ORF, its function uncertain. The CDR3 length is 10 residues. After removal of 8 bases from V and 12 bases from J, the junction contained 8 bases not matched to a gene. CDR3 residues: CAAWDYSKLF. As DNA, the CDR3 is TGTGCTGCGTGGGATTACTCGAAACTCTTT.

On this clone: Other DNA sequences in this specimen translate into the identical CDR3. The chain employs TRGV9 and TRGJ1 or TRGJ2. Per germline, CDR1 GITISATS and CDR2 ISYDGTV (reference sequence). The CDR3 contains 11 residues. The V and J ends lost 2 bases and 7 bases, in that order; junction bases with no gene match: 2. Here the CDR3 reads CALWEGYKKLF. CDR3 nucleotides: TGTGCCTTGTGGGAGGGGTATAAGAAACTCTTT.

By proportion, this clone is medium-sized. The V gene is TRGV3, the J gene TRGJP1. From germline, CDR1 is VTNTFY and CDR2 YDVSTARD (reference sequence). The CDR3 loop spans 13 amino acids. The V gene end was trimmed by 3 bases and the J gene end by 3 bases; junction bases not matched to a gene: 1. In DNA, the CDR3 is TGTGCCACCTGGGACCCCACTGGTTGGTTCAAGATATTT. As protein: CATWDPTGWFKIF.

On this clone: Germline is not matched at one junction end, which may reflect a read error. V and J are TRGV2 and TRGJ1 or TRGJ2. CDR1 is EGSNGY, CDR2 YDSYNSKV, per germline. This CDR3 has 12 residues. Written as DNA, the CDR3 is TGTGCCACCCGGGAAGGTTATTATAAGAAACTCTTT. This sequence encodes CATREGYYKKLF.

In its sample, this clone is medium-sized. The J gene is TRGJ1 or TRGJ2, the V gene TRGV9. Trimming cost V 1 base and J 3 bases; bases outside gene matches: 15. The CDR3 has 17 residues. Germline V CDR1 and CDR2: GITISATS, ISYDGTV (reference sequence). CDR3 in DNA: TGTGCCTTGTGGGAGGTCGAAGCATTTAGGGGTTATTATAAGAAACTCTTT. As protein: CALWEVEAFRGYYKKLF.

Regarding this clone: This may be a read error, as it is one base from a much larger clone. Within the sample, other DNA sequences also encode this same CDR3. The genes are TRGV2 and TRGJ1 or TRGJ2. The CDR3 spans 13 residues. CDR1 and CDR2 from the germline V gene are EGSNGY and YDSYNSKV. V dropped 0 bases and J dropped 5; count of bases not matched to a gene: 4. CDR3 residues: CATWDGRDYKKLF. DNA of the CDR3: TGTGCCACCTGGGACGGGCGTGATTATAAGAAACTCTTT.

V gene TRGV4 combines with J gene TRGJP2. The CDR3 sequence is 11 residues long. V was clipped by 1 base and J by 10 bases; unmatched bases: 0. Germline V gene sequence: CDR1 EGSTGY, CDR2 YDSYTSSV. The CDR3 nucleotides read TGTGCCACCTGGGATGGTTGGATCAAGACGTTT. Its translation: CATWDGWIKTF.

The V call is TRGV4, the J call TRGJ1 or TRGJ2. V dropped 4 bases and J dropped 2; count of bases not matched to a gene: 11. Germline V CDR1 and CDR2: EGSTGY, YDSYTSSV. The CDR3 contains 15 residues. CDR3 bases: TGTGCCACCTGGGAACCCCAAGCGGATTATTATAAGAAACTCTTT. Translating gives CATWEPQADYYKKLF.

Worth noting for this clone: Being one base from a much bigger clone, this may be a read error. The chain couples TRGV3 to TRGJ1 or TRGJ2. Losses at the gene ends were 0 bases for V and 4 bases for J; bases not matched to a gene: 6. The CDR3 has 14 amino acids. The germline V gene has CDR1 VTNTFY and CDR2 YDVSTARD (reference sequence). The CDR3 DNA sequence: TGTGCCACCTGGGACAGGCCGGGCTATTATAAGAAACTCTTT. It is translated as CATWDRPGYYKKLF.

With respect to this clone: A read error may account for a junction end that differs from germline. The V and J genes are TRGV2 and TRGJ1 or TRGJ2. Germline lookup yields CDR1 EGSNGY and CDR2 YDSYNSKV. The CDR3 totals 13 residues. The CDR3 here is CTTWDGWCDKKLF. In DNA, the CDR3 is TGCACCACCTGGGACGGGTGGTGCGACAAGAAACTCTTT.

Remarks on this clone: A much larger clonotype is one base distant, so this may be a read error. Distinct nucleotide sequences in the sample also encode this CDR3. The rearrangement joins TRGV5 to TRGJ1 or TRGJ2. Germline V gene data show CDR1 as VINAFY and CDR2 as YDVSNSKD. The J segment lost 1 base and the V segment lost 0 bases, leaving 3 bases of the junction unmatched. CDR3 length equals 14 residues. CDR3 bases: TGTGCCACCTGGGACAGGCCAAATTATTATAAGAAACTCTTT. Translation gives CATWDRPNYYKKLF.

As for this clone: A read error is possible here, since a much larger clone lies one base away. This chain links TRGV2 with TRGJ1 or TRGJ2. The CDR3 has 11 amino acids. V lost 0 bases to trimming and J lost 12 bases; unmatched junction nucleotides: 5. CDR1 and CDR2 from the germline V gene are EGSNGY and YDSYNSKV. The CDR3 coding sequence is TGTGCCACCTGGGACGGGCAGCGGAAACTCTTT. It translates to CATWDGQRKLF.